Below are 8 T cell receptor beta chains sequenced from a single sample in a study of blood T cell repertoires in COVID-19 (dated by TCRdb to the early 2020s). Libraries came from the immunoSEQ multiplex PCR assay. Held by TCRdb, this immuneACCESS table contains in-frame sequences only and omits some clones. Under half of the omission traces to an unresolved V gene where checked; the cause of the rest is unknown. A total of 300,000 to 400,000 clones appear in this sample, around nine tenths of them only once. The ten most abundant clones make up 1.2% of the sample. Sequences were obtained from PBMCs or T cells enriched from blood (not recorded which). The receptor set was obtained from a woman aged 18-30 years who had recovered from COVID-19.

This chain joins TRBV2 and TRBJ2-7, with 8 bases that match TRBD1. The CDR3 contains 14 residues. The germline CDR1 and CDR2 sequences are SNHLY and FYNNEI. V shed 4 bases, J shed 4 bases, and the junction held 6 bases outside the gene matches. As DNA, the CDR3 is TGTGCCAGCAGTGCCAGGGGGCCTGGGTACGAGCAGTACTTC. Translation gives CASSARGPGYEQYF.

The chain links TRBV27 to TRBJ1-1; tentative D call: TRBD1 (5 bases). Germline V lookup: CDR1 MNHEY, CDR2 SMNVEV (reference sequence). This CDR3 is 14 amino acids long. Trimming shortened V by 6 bases and J by 0 bases, and 11 bases separated the two germline ends. The CDR3: CASRVSGMNTEAFF. Written as DNA, the CDR3 is TGTGCCAGCAGGGTATCAGGGATGAACACTGAAGCTTTCTTT.

The genes are TRBV6-1 and TRBJ1-2; no reliable D call. The CDR3 has 13 residues. V was clipped by 3 bases and J by 8 bases, with 13 bases between them. Germline V gene data show CDR1 as MNHNS and CDR2 as SASEGT. The CDR3, as DNA: TGTGCCAGCAGTGAGTCGGGGTTCCGCGGCTACACCTTC. Amino acids: CASSESGFRGYTF.

The CDR3, as DNA: TGTGCCAGCAGTTCTAGTAACAATCAGCCCCAGCATTTT. Its translation: CASSSSNNQPQHF. This rearrangement joins TRBV6-1 to TRBJ1-5; no firm D call. CDR1 is MNHNS and CDR2 is SASEGT in the germline V gene. V dropped 5 bases and J dropped 3 bases, with 8 bases sitting between them. The CDR3 is made up of 13 amino acids.

The V and J genes are TRBV12-3 or TRBV12-4 and TRBJ2-3, with D possibly being TRBD2 (5 bases). This CDR3 contains 12 residues. The CDR3 spells CAAGVRRDTQYF. Here the CDR3 DNA reads TGTGCTGCCGGGGTAAGAAGAGATACGCAGTATTTT.

The gene calls are TRBV4-3 and TRBJ2-7; D is unresolved. The CDR3 is 13 residues long. Germline V CDR1 and CDR2: LGHNA, YSLEER. The V end was cut by 1 base, the J end by 2 bases, with 6 bases between. The CDR3 DNA reads as TGCGCCAGCAGCCAAGTCCTCCCCTACGAGCAGTACTTC. Translating gives CASSQVLPYEQYF.

The rearrangement links TRBV28 to TRBJ1-5; TRBD1 might be the D (5 bases). Germline CDR1 reads MDHEN; CDR2 reads SYDVKM. The germline V and J ends were trimmed by 3 bases and 3 bases, with 9 bases remaining between them. CDR3 size: 14 residues. The CDR3 sequence: CASSLRQNNQPQHF. The CDR3 nucleotides are TGTGCCAGCAGTTTGCGACAGAACAATCAGCCCCAGCATTTT. The complete variable domain, with remaining parts taken from reference TRBV28 and TRBJ1-5, reads DVKVTQSSRYLVKRTGEKVFLECVQDMDHENMFWYRQDPGLGLRLIYFSYDVKMKEKGDIPEGYSVSREKKERFSLILESASTNQTSMYLCASSLRQNNQPQHFGDGTRLSIL.

The V and J genes are TRBV28 and TRBJ1-2; 9 bases fit TRBD1. This CDR3 has 14 residues. Trimming at V came to 1 base and at J to 4 bases, leaving 1 base not matched to a gene. Looked up from germline, CDR1 is MDHEN and CDR2 is SYDVKM. The CDR3 DNA reads as TGTGCCAGCAGTTTATTGGACAGGGGCTATGGCTACACCTTC. Translated: CASSLLDRGYGYTF.